Following are 25 T cell receptor beta chains from one sample sequenced in a study of blood T cell repertoires in COVID-19. TCRdb keeps only in-frame clones here, not all; method: immunoSEQ multiplex PCR. The repertoire holds roughly 410,000 clones, with roughly 90% as singletons. Source material: peripheral blood. These receptor sequences come from a woman between 40 and 50 years old with COVID-19, enrolled during active disease.

In DNA form, the CDR3 reads TGTGCCAGCAGTTACCCACCCACCCTTAGCTCCTACGAGCAGTACTTC. Its protein is CASSYPPTLSSYEQYF. This chain links TRBV6-2 or TRBV6-3 with TRBJ2-7; D remains ambiguous. CDR1 is MNHEY, CDR2 SVGEGT, per germline. The germline V and J ends were trimmed by 2 bases and 0 bases, with 14 bases remaining between them. The CDR3 length is 16 residues.

Turning to this clone: A junction boundary mismatches the germline segment, possibly from a read error. The chain couples TRBV12-3 or TRBV12-4 to TRBJ1-4, with no clear D. This CDR3 region has 12 residues. The CDR3 sequence is CASSLAEAGLTF. In nucleotides, the CDR3 is TGTGCCAGCAGTTTAGCGGAGGCAGGCCTCACTTTT.

The table lists this clone with a count of one. CDR3 DNA sequence: TGTGCCTGGAGCGGTGACTCCAGCGGGAGGGGTGAGACCCAGTACTTC. It is translated as CAWSGDSSGRGETQYF. The genes are TRBV30 and TRBJ2-5, with 10 bases lining up with TRBD2. The CDR3 is made up of 16 amino acids. Germline trimming cut 3 bases from V and 5 bases from J; bases unmatched to any gene: 12. Germline CDR1 GTSNPN, CDR2 SVGIG (reference sequence).

The rearrangement uses TRBV3-1 (or the pseudogene TRBV3-2) and TRBJ2-1; 13 positions match TRBD2. Germline CDR1 reads LGHDT; CDR2 reads YNNKEL (reference sequence). This CDR3 spans 16 amino acids. Trimming at V came to 4 bases and at J to 3 bases, leaving 3 bases not matched to a gene. Here the CDR3 DNA reads TGTGCCAGCAGCCCGACTAGCGGGGGGCGCTACAATGAGCAGTTCTTC. Protein product: CASSPTSGGRYNEQFF.

J is TRBJ2-7 and V is TRBV7-2, with TRBD2 matching over 10 bases. Trimming removed 6 bases from V and 4 bases from J; junction bases left unmatched: 9. CDR1 SGHTA and CDR2 FQGNSA come from the germline V gene. The CDR3 runs to 15 residues. The chain's CDR3 is CASSPQAGGSYEQYF. CDR3 DNA: TGTGCCAGCAGTCCCCAAGCGGGAGGGTCTTACGAGCAGTACTTC.

The chain is built from TRBV5-4 and TRBJ1-2, with TRBD1 matching over 10 bases. The junction had 4 bases not matched to a gene; V was cut back by 1 base and J by 4 bases. Germline lookup yields CDR1 SGHNT and CDR2 YYREEE (reference sequence). The length of the CDR3 is 15 residues. The CDR3, as DNA: TGTGCCAGCAGCTTGAAGGGACAGGGGATCTATGGCTACACCTTC. Its translation: CASSLKGQGIYGYTF. Full variable domain (outside the CDR3, taken from reference TRBV5-4 and TRBJ1-2): ETGVTQSPTHLIKTRGQQVTLRCSSQSGHNTVSWYQQALGQGPQFIFQYYREEENGRGNFPPRFSGLQFPNYSSELNVNALELDDSALYLCASSLKGQGIYGYTFGSGTRLTVV.

The rearrangement links TRBV3-1 (or the pseudogene TRBV3-2) to TRBJ1-3; unclear D gene. With 3 bases removed from V and 4 bases from J, the gap between germline ends came to 13 bases. In germline, CDR1 is LGHDT, CDR2 YNNKEL (reference sequence). The CDR3 totals 15 residues. The CDR3 here is CASSHNSLQGNTIYF. CDR3 DNA sequence: TGTGCCAGCAGCCACAACTCCCTACAGGGAAACACCATATATTTT.

The chain joins TRBV5-1 to TRBJ1-1, with 8 nucleotides matching TRBD1. V gave up 0 bases and J gave up 3 bases; unmatched junction bases: 7. The CDR3 is 16 amino acids. CDR1 is SGHRS and CDR2 is YFSETQ in the germline V gene. The CDR3 region has the DNA TGCGCCAGCAGCTTGGGTCCCCAGGGGGCGGACACTGAAGCTTTCTTT. Translation gives CASSLGPQGADTEAFF.

Note on this clone: A junction boundary mismatches the germline segment, possibly from a read error. This rearrangement joins TRBV27 to TRBJ1-1; D uncertain. Germline-derived CDR1 and CDR2 are MNHEY and SMNVEV (reference sequence). CDR3 length equals 13 residues. CDR3 DNA: TGTGCCAGCAGACAGACCATGAACACTGAAGTTTTCTTT. Protein product: CASRQTMNTEVFF.

This clone was recorded once. The chain employs TRBV19 and TRBJ2-1, with a tentative D call TRBD1 (7 bases). The germline CDR1 and CDR2 sequences are LNHDA and SQIVND (reference sequence). The CDR3 runs 15 residues. V gave up 2 bases and J gave up 7 bases, with 15 bases separating them. CDR3: CASSIQGDSRNEQFF. The CDR3 DNA is TGTGCCAGTAGTATACAGGGGGACTCTCGGAATGAGCAGTTCTTC. Complete variable domain (other parts from reference TRBV19 and TRBJ2-1): DGGITQSPKYLFRKEGQNVTLSCEQNLNHDAMYWYRQDPGQGLRLIYYSQIVNDFQKGDIAEGYSVSREKKESFPLTVTSAQKNPTAFYLCASSIQGDSRNEQFFGPGTRLTVL.

The count of this clone is one. The CDR3 DNA reads as TGTGCCACTGGGGGTTCACAGGGGAGGAGGACCAAAAACATTCAGTACTTC. Protein product: CATGGSQGRRTKNIQYF. The chain is built from TRBV19 and TRBJ2-4; perhaps TRBD1 as D (7 bases). Germline V gene data show CDR1 as LNHDA and CDR2 as SQIVND (reference sequence). CDR3 length: 17 amino acids. Deletions cut 10 bases from V and 2 bases from J, with 24 bases between.

The rearrangement uses TRBV11-2 and TRBJ1-2, with D perhaps matching TRBD1 (5 bases). Germline V lookup: CDR1 SGHAT, CDR2 FQNNGV. The ends were cut back, 7 bases at V and 7 bases at J, with 22 bases in the middle. The CDR3 extends over 15 amino acids. The CDR3 is CASTSNNRLGGGYTF. For the CDR3, the DNA is TGTGCCAGCACCTCAAACAACCGGCTGGGGGGTGGCTACACCTTC.

The CDR3 DNA is TGTGCCAGTAGTATGCGTAACGCTGAAGCTTTCTTT. Its protein is CASSMRNAEAFF. This chain joins TRBV19 and TRBJ1-1; D unclear. The CDR3 runs 12 residues. V lost 3 bases to trimming and J lost 6 bases, with 8 bases between them. Germline V lookup: CDR1 LNHDA, CDR2 SQIVND (reference sequence).

This chain links TRBV5-6 with TRBJ1-1; a possible D gene is TRBD1 (6 bases). CDR1 is SGHDT and CDR2 is YYEEEE in the germline V gene. V was clipped by 3 bases and J by 3 bases, with 18 bases between them. The CDR3 runs 16 residues. The CDR3 sequence: CASSYLTGRSDTEAFF. CDR3 sequence (DNA): TGTGCCAGCAGCTACTTAACAGGGCGGAGTGACACTGAAGCTTTCTTT.

V usage is TRBV27 and J usage is TRBJ2-3; D ambiguous. The germline V gene encodes CDR1 MNHEY and CDR2 SMNVEV (reference sequence). Trimming took 6 bases from V and 2 from J, leaving 12 bases between them. CDR3 length equals 14 residues. In DNA form, the CDR3 reads TGTGCCAGCAGCAAGTTGAGATCCACAGATACGCAGTATTTT. Translation gives CASSKLRSTDTQYF.

This chain joins TRBV27 and TRBJ2-7, with D possibly being TRBD1 (5 bases). Between the trimmed V and J ends, which lost 0 bases and 3 bases, there was a span of 12 bases. Germline CDR1 and CDR2: MNHEY and SMNVEV (reference sequence). CDR3 length: 15 amino acids. For the CDR3, the DNA is TGTGCCAGCAGTTTATCGGCCACAGGTTTCTACGAGCAGTACTTC. Encoded protein: CASSLSATGFYEQYF.

The genes are TRBV27 and TRBJ1-5, with D possibly being TRBD1 (5 bases). The CDR3 is 13 residues long. The V end was cut by 3 bases, the J end by 7 bases, with 10 bases between. From germline, CDR1 is MNHEY and CDR2 SMNVEV (reference sequence). The CDR3 region has the DNA TGTGCCAGCAGTTTGCAGGGTGTGCAGCCCCAGCATTTT. Its translation is CASSLQGVQPQHF.

V and J are TRBV19 and TRBJ1-3; no firm D call. This CDR3 region has 12 residues. V was pared by 5 bases and J by 7 bases, with 9 bases between. Germline V CDR1 and CDR2: LNHDA, SQIVND (reference sequence). The CDR3 DNA follows: TGTGCCAGTAGTCCGCGGTTGAACACCATATATTTT. Translated: CASSPRLNTIYF.

The sample holds one count of this clone. J is TRBJ2-1 and V is TRBV19, with D maybe TRBD2 (5 bases). The V gene lost 8 bases and the J gene lost 5 bases, with 16 bases spanning the gap. CDR1 is LNHDA and CDR2 is SQIVND in the germline V gene (reference sequence). The CDR3 is made up of 14 amino acids. The CDR3 region is CASFGGFRNNEQFF. The CDR3 DNA is TGTGCCAGTTTCGGCGGGTTTCGGAACAATGAGCAGTTCTTC.

The genes are TRBV6-6 and TRBJ1-5, with D unclear. The V end was cut by 8 bases, the J end by 5 bases, with 13 bases between. The germline V gene encodes CDR1 MNHNY and CDR2 SVGAGI (reference sequence). The CDR3 covers 13 residues. The CDR3 reads CASAPFGDQPQHF. The CDR3 bases are TGTGCCAGCGCCCCCTTCGGGGATCAGCCCCAGCATTTT.

A word on this clone: It may be a read error: a sequence one base away is much more abundant. The chain joins TRBV28 to TRBJ1-5, with 7 bases that match TRBD1. Germline V CDR1 and CDR2: MDHEN, SYDVKM. V trimming: 5 bases; J trimming: 2 bases; junction bases outside the gene matches: 0. The CDR3 covers 13 residues. This CDR3 is CASSTGGNQPQHF. The CDR3, as DNA: TGTGCCAGCAGTACAGGGGGCAATCAGCCCCAGCATTTT.

This clone has a single count. CDR3 region: CASSPGLSREQYF. The CDR3 DNA reads TGTGCCAGCAGCCCAGGACTCTCCCGCGAGCAGTACTTC. This rearrangement joins TRBV3-1 (or the pseudogene TRBV3-2) to TRBJ2-7, with D possibly TRBD2 on 5 matching bases. The CDR3 covers 13 residues. CDR1 and CDR2 from the germline V gene are LGHDT and YNNKEL (reference sequence). The ends were cut back, 4 bases at V and 6 bases at J, with 13 bases in the middle.

The chain is built from TRBV11-2 and TRBJ1-5; the D is unclear. CDR1 is SGHAT and CDR2 is FQNNGV in the germline V gene. There are 14 residues in the CDR3. V lost 2 bases to trimming and J lost 8 bases, with 13 bases between them. The CDR3, as DNA: TGTGCCAGCAGCTTACAGGACCGGAGGGAGCCCCAGCATTTT. Its protein product is CASSLQDRREPQHF.

V usage is TRBV28 and J usage is TRBJ1-1, with D perhaps TRBD1 (5 bases). CDR3 size: 16 residues. V shed 2 bases and J shed 4 bases, with 17 bases lying between them. In germline, CDR1 is MDHEN, CDR2 SYDVKM. As DNA, the CDR3 is TGTGCCAGCAGTTTAGTCCAGGGCTTCTTCGGCACTGAAGCTTTCTTT. It translates to CASSLVQGFFGTEAFF.

V usage is TRBV6-2 or TRBV6-3 and J usage is TRBJ2-2, with a possible D match to TRBD2 (6 bases). The CDR3 spans 18 residues. V was pared by 4 bases and J by 1 base, with 19 bases between. The germline V gene has CDR1 MNHEY and CDR2 SVGEGT. CDR3 sequence reads: CASSSRLNRRGNTGELFF. The DNA of the CDR3 is TGTGCCAGCAGTTCACGTTTAAACAGGAGGGGGAACACCGGGGAGCTGTTTTTT.